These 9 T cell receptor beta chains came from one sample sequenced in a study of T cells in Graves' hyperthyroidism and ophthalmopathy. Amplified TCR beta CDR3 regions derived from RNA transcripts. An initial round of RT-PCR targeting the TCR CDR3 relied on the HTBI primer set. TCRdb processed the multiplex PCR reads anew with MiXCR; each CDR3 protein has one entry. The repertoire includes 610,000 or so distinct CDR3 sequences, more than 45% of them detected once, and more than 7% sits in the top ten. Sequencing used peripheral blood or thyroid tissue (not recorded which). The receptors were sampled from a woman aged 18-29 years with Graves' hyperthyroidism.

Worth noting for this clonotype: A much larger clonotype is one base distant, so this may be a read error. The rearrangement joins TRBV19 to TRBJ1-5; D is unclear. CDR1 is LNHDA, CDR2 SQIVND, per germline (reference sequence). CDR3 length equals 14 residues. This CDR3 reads CTSKPEAGSQPQHF. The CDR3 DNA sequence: TGTACCAGTAAGCCAGAGGCTGGGAGTCAGCCCCAGCATTTT.

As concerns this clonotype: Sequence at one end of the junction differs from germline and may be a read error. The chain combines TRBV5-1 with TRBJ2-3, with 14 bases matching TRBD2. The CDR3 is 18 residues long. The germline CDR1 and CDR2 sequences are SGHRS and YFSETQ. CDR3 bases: TGTGCCAGCAGCTTTGGAGGGACTAGCGGGAGACTCGCAGATACGCAGTATTTT. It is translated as CASSFGGTSGRLADTQYF.

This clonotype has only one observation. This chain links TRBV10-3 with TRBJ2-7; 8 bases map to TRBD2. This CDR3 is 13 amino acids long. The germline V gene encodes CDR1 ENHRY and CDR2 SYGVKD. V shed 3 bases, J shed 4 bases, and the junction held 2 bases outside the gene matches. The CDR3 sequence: CAISDASGYEQYF. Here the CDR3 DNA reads TGTGCCATCAGTGATGCTAGCGGGTACGAGCAGTACTTC.

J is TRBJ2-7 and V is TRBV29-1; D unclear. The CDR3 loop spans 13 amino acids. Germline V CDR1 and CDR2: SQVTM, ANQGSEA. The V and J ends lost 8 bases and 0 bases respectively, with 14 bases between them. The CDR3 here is CSLFGSHSYEQYF. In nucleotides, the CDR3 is TGCAGCTTGTTTGGAAGTCACTCCTACGAGCAGTACTTC.

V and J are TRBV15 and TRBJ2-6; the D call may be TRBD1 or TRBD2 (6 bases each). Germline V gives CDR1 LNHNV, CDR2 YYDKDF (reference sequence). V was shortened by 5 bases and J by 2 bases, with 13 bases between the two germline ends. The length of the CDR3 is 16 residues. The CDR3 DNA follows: TGTGCCACCAGCGGAACGGGGGCTACTGGGGCCAACGTCCTGACTTTC. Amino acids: CATSGTGATGANVLTF.

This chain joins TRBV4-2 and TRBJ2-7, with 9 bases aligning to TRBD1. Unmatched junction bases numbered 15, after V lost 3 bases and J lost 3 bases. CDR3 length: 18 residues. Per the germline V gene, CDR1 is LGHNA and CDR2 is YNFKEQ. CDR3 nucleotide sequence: TGTGCCAGCAGCCACCCTGGGGGGAACAGGGGGCAAATCTACGAGCAGTACTTC. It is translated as CASSHPGGNRGQIYEQYF.

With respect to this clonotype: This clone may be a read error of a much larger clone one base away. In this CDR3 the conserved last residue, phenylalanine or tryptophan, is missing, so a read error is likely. The CDR3 here is CASSYDDGQPEAFS. In DNA form, the CDR3 reads TGTGCCAGCAGTTACGACGACGGCCAGCCTGAAGCTTTCTCT. The chain recombines TRBV2 with TRBJ1-1; D remains unclear. V lost 5 bases, J lost 6 bases, and 16 bases lay in between. Germline V gene sequence: CDR1 SNHLY, CDR2 FYNNEI. The CDR3 spans 14 residues.

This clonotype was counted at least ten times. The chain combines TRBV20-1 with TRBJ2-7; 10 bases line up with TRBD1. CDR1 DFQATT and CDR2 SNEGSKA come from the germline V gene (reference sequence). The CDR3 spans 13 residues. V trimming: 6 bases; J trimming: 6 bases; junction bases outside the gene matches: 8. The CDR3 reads CSAWDRGFGEQYF. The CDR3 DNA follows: TGCAGTGCCTGGGACAGGGGTTTCGGCGAGCAGTACTTC.

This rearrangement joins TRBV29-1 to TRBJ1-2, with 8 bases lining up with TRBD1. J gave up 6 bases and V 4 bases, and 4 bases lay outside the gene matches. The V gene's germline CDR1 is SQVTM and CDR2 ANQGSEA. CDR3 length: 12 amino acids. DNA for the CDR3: TGCAGCGTTGGGGACAGGCGAGATGGCTACACCTTC. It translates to CSVGDRRDGYTF.